Shown below are 19 T cell receptor beta chains from a single sample sequenced in a study of human T cells and chemical hapten exposure. Time point here: pre-sensitization, week 0. The sample's treatment: therapeutic diphenylcyclopropenone sensitization with weekly scalp DPC. TCRdb re-analysed the RACE reads in MiXCR, keeping a single row per CDR3 protein. The sample holds around 120,000 distinct CDR3 sequences, roughly 12% seen once. The sample consisted of whole blood, taken in connection with sensitization to the hapten diphenylcyclopropenone (DPC). These TCRs come from a woman between 18 and 29 years old with alopecia areata. Some clones in this sample may be carry-over from other donors' samples.

The gene calls are TRBV27 and TRBJ2-7, with D perhaps TRBD1 (6 bases). CDR1 is MNHEY, CDR2 SMNVEV, per germline (reference sequence). The V end was cut by 8 bases, the J end by 2 bases, with 13 bases between. This CDR3 has 13 residues. The CDR3 DNA is TGTGCCAGCGGACAGTCCATTGCCTACGAGCAGTACTTC. It yields the protein CASGQSIAYEQYF.

The rearrangement links TRBV24-1 to TRBJ1-5; 7 positions match TRBD1. CDR3 length: 14 amino acids. Trimming removed 5 bases from V and 3 bases from J; junction bases left unmatched: 3. Germline CDR1 reads KGHDR; CDR2 reads SFDVKD. Here the CDR3 reads CATSGQGDNQPQHF. CDR3 DNA: TGTGCCACCAGTGGCCAGGGGGACAATCAGCCCCAGCATTTT.

The chain has TRBV20-1 and TRBJ2-7, with D maybe TRBD1 (5 bases). Germline loops: CDR1 DFQATT, CDR2 SNEGSKA (reference sequence). Trimming removed 1 base at V and 0 bases at J, with 7 bases between. The CDR3 has 13 residues. The CDR3 nucleotides are TGCAGTGCTAGAGGACAGAGCTCCTACGAGCAGTACTTC. It encodes CSARGQSSYEQYF.

This clonotype was observed a handful of times. The chain couples TRBV4-2 to TRBJ1-6; D is perhaps TRBD1 (5 bases). This CDR3 comprises 17 residues. Germline-derived CDR1 and CDR2 are LGHNA and YNFKEQ. Deletions cut 0 bases from V and 7 bases from J, with 16 bases between. The CDR3 protein is CASSQDVSQGQNSPLHF. In DNA, the CDR3 is TGTGCCAGCAGCCAAGATGTAAGCCAGGGCCAAAATTCACCCCTCCACTTT.

This clonotype was seen repeatedly, ten times or more. The chain carries TRBV7-3 and TRBJ1-2; D unclear. This CDR3 has 13 residues. Trimming removed 2 bases from V and 0 bases from J, with 4 bases in between. Germline V gene lookup returns CDR1 SGHTA and CDR2 FQGTGA. The DNA for the CDR3 is TGTGCCAGCAGCTTAGTCTCTAACTATGGCTACACCTTC. This translates into CASSLVSNYGYTF.

V gene TRBV4-3 combines with J gene TRBJ1-5, with TRBD1 matching 7 bases. Germline V lookup: CDR1 LGHNA, CDR2 YSLEER. V gave up 2 bases and J gave up 7 bases; unmatched junction bases: 5. The CDR3 runs to 14 residues. Written as DNA, the CDR3 is TGCGCCAGCAGCCAAACAACAGGGGTGCAGCCCCAGCATTTT. It translates to CASSQTTGVQPQHF.

This clonotype turned up a few times. The chain has TRBV19 and TRBJ2-7, with TRBD1 matching 8 bases. Germline V gives CDR1 LNHDA, CDR2 SQIVND (reference sequence). The CDR3 is 13 residues long. Losses at the gene ends were 6 bases for V and 4 bases for J; bases not matched to a gene: 5. Here the CDR3 reads CASRSTGVYEQYF. The CDR3 DNA follows: TGTGCCAGTAGATCGACAGGGGTTTACGAGCAGTACTTC.

The chain combines TRBV5-4 with TRBJ2-1; no definite D call. Germline V gene lookup returns CDR1 SGHNT and CDR2 YYREEE (reference sequence). Trimming took 4 bases from V and 7 from J, leaving 9 bases between them. CDR3 size: 12 residues. The chain's CDR3 is CASSLGRNEQFF. The CDR3 DNA reads as TGTGCCAGCAGCCTGGGAAGGAATGAGCAGTTCTTC.

This clonotype was counted only a few times. The rearrangement joins TRBV7-9 to TRBJ2-3, with D maybe TRBD1 (6 bases). CDR1 is SEHNR, CDR2 FQNEAQ, per germline (reference sequence). CDR3 length: 14 residues. V gave up 8 bases and J gave up 1 base, with 13 bases separating them. For the CDR3, the DNA is TGTGCCAGCGATGAACAGGGAGGCACAGATACGCAGTATTTT. Encoded protein: CASDEQGGTDTQYF.

This chain connects TRBV7-9 to TRBJ2-1; 11 bases are a match to TRBD2. The CDR3 totals 16 residues. The V gene end was trimmed by 4 bases and the J gene end by 5 bases; junction bases not matched to a gene: 7. Germline V gene data show CDR1 as SEHNR and CDR2 as FQNEAQ (reference sequence). The CDR3 loop is CASSSHRTSGHNEQFF. The CDR3, as DNA: TGTGCCAGCAGCTCCCACAGGACTAGCGGGCACAATGAGCAGTTCTTC.

The chain employs TRBV4-2 and TRBJ2-3; 12 nucleotides align to TRBD2. Per the germline V gene, CDR1 is LGHNA and CDR2 is YNFKEQ. The CDR3 contains 19 residues. J was trimmed by 0 bases and V by 1 base; bases with no gene match: 8. CDR3 amino acids: CASSQGGLAGIFSTDTQYF. The DNA for the CDR3 is TGTGCCAGCAGCCAAGGCGGACTAGCGGGGATCTTTAGCACAGATACGCAGTATTTT.

The rearrangement links TRBV19 to TRBJ1-2, with D unclear. V was trimmed by 1 base and J by 4 bases, leaving 7 bases between them. CDR1 and CDR2 from the germline V gene are LNHDA and SQIVND (reference sequence). The CDR3 totals 13 residues. CDR3 region: CASSIGLSYGYTF. The CDR3 DNA sequence: TGTGCCAGTAGTATAGGGCTTTCCTATGGCTACACCTTC.

This clonotype was seen a handful of times. In DNA form, the CDR3 reads TGTGCCAGCAGCCCTGGGGGTAACAGCGAGCAGTACTTC. Protein: CASSPGGNSEQYF. The chain is built from TRBV2 and TRBJ2-7; D could derive from TRBD1 or TRBD2 (5 bases each). The germline V gene has CDR1 SNHLY and CDR2 FYNNEI. The V end was cut by 6 bases, the J end by 6 bases, with 15 bases between. This CDR3 region has 13 residues.

This clonotype appeared a few times. The CDR3 reads CSVPGSSYEQYF. CDR3 coding DNA: TGCAGCGTCCCCGGTTCTTCCTACGAGCAGTACTTC. V and J are TRBV29-1 and TRBJ2-7; D is ambiguous. V lost 6 bases, J lost 1 base, and 10 bases lay in between. The CDR3 covers 12 residues. Germline loops: CDR1 SQVTM, CDR2 ANQGSEA.

V and J are TRBV28 and TRBJ2-1, with TRBD2 matching 10 bases. V lost 2 bases to trimming and J lost 3 bases; unmatched junction nucleotides: 7. The CDR3 sequence is 17 residues long. CDR1 is MDHEN and CDR2 is SYDVKM in the germline V gene. The CDR3 DNA sequence: TGTGCCAGCAGTTTAGTATTTAGCGGGGGGCGCTACAATGAGCAGTTCTTC. Its translation is CASSLVFSGGRYNEQFF.

V and J are TRBV28 and TRBJ1-6; possibly TRBD1 for D (5 bases). V was trimmed by 7 bases and J by 8 bases, leaving 12 bases between them. Germline V gene data show CDR1 as MDHEN and CDR2 as SYDVKM. The CDR3 sequence is 13 residues long. This CDR3 is CASTIGAYSPLHF. The CDR3 DNA is TGTGCCAGCACCATAGGGGCCTATTCACCCCTCCACTTT.

V gene TRBV6-1 combines with J gene TRBJ2-1; tentative D call: TRBD2 (6 bases). The CDR3 runs 14 residues. Germline V gene sequence: CDR1 MNHNS, CDR2 SASEGT. Trimming left V 11 bases short and J 2 bases short, with 16 bases between. The CDR3 coding sequence is TGTGCCGGGGGAATGCGGGAAGCCTACAATGAGCAGTTCTTC. Translation: CAGGMREAYNEQFF.

V gene TRBV4-3 combines with J gene TRBJ1-2; no reliable D call. The CDR3 has 14 amino acids. Trimming left V 1 base short and J 3 bases short, with 9 bases between. Germline-derived CDR1 and CDR2 are LGHNA and YSLEER. The DNA for the CDR3 is TGCGCCAGCAGCCAAGGACGGAACTACTATGGCTACACCTTC. Its protein is CASSQGRNYYGYTF.

This chain uses TRBV6-5 with TRBJ2-7, with 12 positions matching TRBD2. The germline CDR1 and CDR2 sequences are MNHEY and SVGAGI. The ends lost 8 bases at V and 7 bases at J; junction bases unmatched: 6. The CDR3 consists of 13 residues. In nucleotides, the CDR3 is TGTGCCAGCGCTTGGACTAGCGGGGATGAGCAGTACTTC. Its translation: CASAWTSGDEQYF.